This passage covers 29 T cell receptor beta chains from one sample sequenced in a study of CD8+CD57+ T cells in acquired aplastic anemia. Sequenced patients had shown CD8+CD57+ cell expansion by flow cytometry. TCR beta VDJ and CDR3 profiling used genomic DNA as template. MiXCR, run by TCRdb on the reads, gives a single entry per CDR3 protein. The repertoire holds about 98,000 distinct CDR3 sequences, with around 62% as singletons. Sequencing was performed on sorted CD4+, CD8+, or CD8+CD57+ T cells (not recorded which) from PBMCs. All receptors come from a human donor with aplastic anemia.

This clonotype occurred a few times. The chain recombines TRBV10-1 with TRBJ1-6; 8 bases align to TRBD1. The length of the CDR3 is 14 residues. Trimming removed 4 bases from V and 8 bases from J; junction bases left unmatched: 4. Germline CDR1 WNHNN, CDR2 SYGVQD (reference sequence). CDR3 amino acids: CASSGTGNDSPLHF. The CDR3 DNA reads TGCGCCAGCAGTGGGACAGGGAATGATTCACCCCTCCACTTT.

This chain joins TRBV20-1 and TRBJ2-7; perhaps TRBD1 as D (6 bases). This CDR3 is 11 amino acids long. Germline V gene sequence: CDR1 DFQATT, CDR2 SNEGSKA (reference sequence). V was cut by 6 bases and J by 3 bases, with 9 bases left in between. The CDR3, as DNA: TGCAGTGCCATACAGGGCTACGAGCAGTACTTC. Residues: CSAIQGYEQYF.

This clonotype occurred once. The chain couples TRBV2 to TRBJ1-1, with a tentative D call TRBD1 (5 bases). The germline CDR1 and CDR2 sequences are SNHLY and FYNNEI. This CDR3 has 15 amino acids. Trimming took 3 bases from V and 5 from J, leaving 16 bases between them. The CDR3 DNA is TGTGCCAGCAGTGAGTATGGAGGGGTAGGGACTGAAGCTTTCTTT. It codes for CASSEYGGVGTEAFF.

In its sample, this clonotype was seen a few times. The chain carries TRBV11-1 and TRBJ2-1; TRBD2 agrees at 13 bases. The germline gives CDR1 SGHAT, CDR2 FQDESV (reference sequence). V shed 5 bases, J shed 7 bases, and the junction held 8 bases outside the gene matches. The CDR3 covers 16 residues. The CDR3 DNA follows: TGTGCCAGCAGCCCCACTAGCGGGAGGGATAAAAATGAGCAGTTCTTC. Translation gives CASSPTSGRDKNEQFF.

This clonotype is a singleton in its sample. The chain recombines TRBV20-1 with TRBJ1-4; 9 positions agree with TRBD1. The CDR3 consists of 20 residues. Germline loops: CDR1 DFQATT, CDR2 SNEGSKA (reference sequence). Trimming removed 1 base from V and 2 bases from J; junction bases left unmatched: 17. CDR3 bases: TGCAGTGCTAGAGCCCCCCCCGCGGACAGGGGCCCCGGTACTAATGAAAAACTGTTTTTT. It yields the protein CSARAPPADRGPGTNEKLFF.

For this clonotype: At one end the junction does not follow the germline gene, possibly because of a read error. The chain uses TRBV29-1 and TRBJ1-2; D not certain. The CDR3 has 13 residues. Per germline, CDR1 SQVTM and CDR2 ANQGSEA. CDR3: CGVGLVGGYGYTF. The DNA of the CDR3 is TGCGGCGTTGGATTAGTCGGAGGCTATGGCTACACCTTC. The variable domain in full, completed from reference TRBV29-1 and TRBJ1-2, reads SAVISQKPSRDICQRGTSLTIQCQVDSQVTMMFWYRQQPGQSLTLIATANQGSEATYESGFVIDKFPISRPNLTFSTLTVSNMSPEDSSIYLCGVGLVGGYGYTFGSGTRLTVV.

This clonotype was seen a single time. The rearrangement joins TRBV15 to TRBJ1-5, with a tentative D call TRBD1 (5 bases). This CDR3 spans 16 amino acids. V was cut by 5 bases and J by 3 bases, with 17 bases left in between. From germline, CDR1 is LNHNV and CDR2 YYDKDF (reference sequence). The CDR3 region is CATSAHPQGNNQPQHF. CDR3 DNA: TGTGCCACCAGCGCCCACCCCCAGGGAAACAATCAGCCCCAGCATTTT. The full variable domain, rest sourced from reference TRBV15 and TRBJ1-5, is DAMVIQNPRYQVTQFGKPVTLSCSQTLNHNVMYWYQQKSSQAPKLLFHYYDKDFNNEADTPDNFQSRRPNTSFCFLDIRSPGLGDTAMYLCATSAHPQGNNQPQHFGDGTRLSIL.

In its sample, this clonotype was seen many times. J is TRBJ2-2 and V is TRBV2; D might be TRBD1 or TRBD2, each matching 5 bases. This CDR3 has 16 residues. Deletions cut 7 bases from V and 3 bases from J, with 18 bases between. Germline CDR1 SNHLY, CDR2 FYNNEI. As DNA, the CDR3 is TGTGCCAGCAAACTCTCCGGGACGGAGGACACCGGGGAGCTGTTTTTT. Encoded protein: CASKLSGTEDTGELFF.

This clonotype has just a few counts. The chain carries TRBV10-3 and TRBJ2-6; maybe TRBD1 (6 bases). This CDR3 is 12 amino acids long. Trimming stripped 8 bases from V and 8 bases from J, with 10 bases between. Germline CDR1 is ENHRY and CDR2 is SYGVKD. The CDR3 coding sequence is TGTGCCATCGGGACATCGTCCAACGTCCTGACTTTC. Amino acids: CAIGTSSNVLTF.

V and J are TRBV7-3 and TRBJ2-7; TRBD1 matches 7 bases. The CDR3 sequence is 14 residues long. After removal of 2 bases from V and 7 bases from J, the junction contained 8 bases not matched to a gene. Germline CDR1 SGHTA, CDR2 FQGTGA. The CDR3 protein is CASSLSKGAGEQYF. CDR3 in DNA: TGTGCCAGCAGCTTATCGAAGGGGGCAGGAGAGCAGTACTTC.

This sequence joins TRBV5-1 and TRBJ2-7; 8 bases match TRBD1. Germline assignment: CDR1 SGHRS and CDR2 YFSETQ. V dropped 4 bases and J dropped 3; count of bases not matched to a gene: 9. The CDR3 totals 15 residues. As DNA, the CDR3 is TGCGCCAGCAGCAGGGAACCAGGGGGCAACTACGAGCAGTACTTC. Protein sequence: CASSREPGGNYEQYF.

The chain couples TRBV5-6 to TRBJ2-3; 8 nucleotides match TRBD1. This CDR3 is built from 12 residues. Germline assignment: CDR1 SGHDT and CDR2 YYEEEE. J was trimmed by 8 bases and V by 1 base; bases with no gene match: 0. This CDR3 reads CASSLQGATQYF. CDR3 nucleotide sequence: TGTGCCAGCAGCTTGCAGGGGGCTACGCAGTATTTT.

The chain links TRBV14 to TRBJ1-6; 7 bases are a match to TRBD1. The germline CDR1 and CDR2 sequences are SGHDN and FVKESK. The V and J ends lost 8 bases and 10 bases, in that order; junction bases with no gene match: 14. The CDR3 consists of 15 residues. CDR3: CASRGLIQGRSPLHF. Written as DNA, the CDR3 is TGTGCCAGCCGCGGCCTAATACAGGGGAGATCACCCCTCCACTTT. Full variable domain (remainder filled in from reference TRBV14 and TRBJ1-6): EAGVTQFPSHSVIEKGQTVTLRCDPISGHDNLYWYRRVMGKEIKFLLHFVKESKQDESGMPNNRFLAERTGGTYSTLKVQPAELEDSGVYFCASRGLIQGRSPLHFGNGTRLTVT.

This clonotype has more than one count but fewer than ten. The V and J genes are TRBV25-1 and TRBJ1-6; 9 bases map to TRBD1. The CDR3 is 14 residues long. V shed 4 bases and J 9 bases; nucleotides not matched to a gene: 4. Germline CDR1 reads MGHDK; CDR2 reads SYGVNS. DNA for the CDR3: TGTGCCAGCAGTGGACAGGGGGTAGGTTCACCCCTCCACTTT. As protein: CASSGQGVGSPLHF.

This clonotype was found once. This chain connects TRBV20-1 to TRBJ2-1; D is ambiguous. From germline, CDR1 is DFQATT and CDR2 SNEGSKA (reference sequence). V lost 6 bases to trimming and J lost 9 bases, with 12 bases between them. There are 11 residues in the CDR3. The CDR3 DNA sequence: TGCAGTGCCCCAGACTTATCTGAGCAGTTCTTC. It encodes CSAPDLSEQFF.

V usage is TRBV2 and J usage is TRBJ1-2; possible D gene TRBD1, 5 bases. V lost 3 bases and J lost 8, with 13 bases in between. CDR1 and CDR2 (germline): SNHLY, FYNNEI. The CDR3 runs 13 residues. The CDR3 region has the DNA TGTGCCAGCAGTGAGGAGGGGATGGGAGGCTACACCTTC. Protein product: CASSEEGMGGYTF.

CDR3 bases: TGTGCCATCAGTGAGTCGATGGCCCAGCCCCAGCATTTT. This encodes CAISESMAQPQHF. V gene TRBV10-3 combines with J gene TRBJ1-5, with D uncertain. This CDR3 spans 13 amino acids. V was trimmed by 0 bases and J by 7 bases, leaving 7 bases between them. Germline CDR1 is ENHRY and CDR2 is SYGVKD.

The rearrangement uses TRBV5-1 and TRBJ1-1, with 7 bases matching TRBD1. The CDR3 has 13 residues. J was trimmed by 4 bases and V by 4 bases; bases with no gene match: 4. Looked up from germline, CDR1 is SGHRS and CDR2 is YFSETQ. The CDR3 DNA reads TGCGCCAGCAGCGCCACAGGGGCCACTGAAGCTTTCTTT. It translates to CASSATGATEAFF.

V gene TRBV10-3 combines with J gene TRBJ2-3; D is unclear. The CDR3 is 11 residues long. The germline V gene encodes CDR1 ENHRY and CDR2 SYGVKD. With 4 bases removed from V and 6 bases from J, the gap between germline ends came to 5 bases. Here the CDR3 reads CAISVRDTQYF. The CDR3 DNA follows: TGTGCCATCAGTGTGAGGGATACGCAGTATTTT.

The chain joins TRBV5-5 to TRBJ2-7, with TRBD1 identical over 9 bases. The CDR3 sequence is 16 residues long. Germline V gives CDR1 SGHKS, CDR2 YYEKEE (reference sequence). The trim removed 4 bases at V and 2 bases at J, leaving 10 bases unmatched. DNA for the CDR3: TGTGCCAGCAGCGATGGACAGGGGATAGACCCCTACGAGCAGTACTTC. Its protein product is CASSDGQGIDPYEQYF.

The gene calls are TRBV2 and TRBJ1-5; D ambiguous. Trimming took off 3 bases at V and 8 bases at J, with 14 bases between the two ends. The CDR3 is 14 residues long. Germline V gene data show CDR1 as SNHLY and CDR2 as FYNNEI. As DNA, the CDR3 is TGTGCCAGCAGTGAGCTAACGGTGGAAGAGCCCCAGCATTTT. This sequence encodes CASSELTVEEPQHF.

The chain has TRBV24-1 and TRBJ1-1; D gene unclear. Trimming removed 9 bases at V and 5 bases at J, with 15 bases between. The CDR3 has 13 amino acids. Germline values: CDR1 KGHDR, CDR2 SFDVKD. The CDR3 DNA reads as TGTGCCACCCAGGACGGCTCCGAAACTGAAGCTTTCTTT. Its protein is CATQDGSETEAFF.

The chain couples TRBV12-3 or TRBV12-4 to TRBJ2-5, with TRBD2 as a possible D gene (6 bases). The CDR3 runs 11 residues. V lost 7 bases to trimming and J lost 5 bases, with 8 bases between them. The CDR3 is CASNAGETQYF. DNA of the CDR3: TGTGCCAGCAACGCGGGGGAGACCCAGTACTTC.

Written as DNA, the CDR3 is TGTGCCAGCAGCTTAATGCCTCACGAGCAGTACTTC. This gives the protein CASSLMPHEQYF. The chain links TRBV7-8 to TRBJ2-7; D not certain. The germline gives CDR1 SGHVS, CDR2 FQNEAQ. The V gene lost 2 bases and the J gene lost 5 bases, with 7 bases spanning the gap. This CDR3 spans 12 amino acids.

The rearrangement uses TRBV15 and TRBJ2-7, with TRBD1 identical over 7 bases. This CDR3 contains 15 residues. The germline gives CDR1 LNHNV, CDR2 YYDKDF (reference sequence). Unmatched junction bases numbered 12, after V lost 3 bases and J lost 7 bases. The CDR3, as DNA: TGTGCCACCAGCAGCCCAATGACAGGGACGGGTGAGCAGTACTTC. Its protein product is CATSSPMTGTGEQYF.

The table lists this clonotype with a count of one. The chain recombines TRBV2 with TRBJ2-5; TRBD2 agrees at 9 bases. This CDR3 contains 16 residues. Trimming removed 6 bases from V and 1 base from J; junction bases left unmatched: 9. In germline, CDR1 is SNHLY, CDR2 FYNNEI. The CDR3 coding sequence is TGTGCCAGCAGGAAAGCGGGACTAGCCCTCCAAGAGACCCAGTACTTC. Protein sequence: CASRKAGLALQETQYF. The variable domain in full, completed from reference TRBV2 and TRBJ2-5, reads EPEVTQTPSHQVTQMGQEVILRCVPISNHLYFYWYRQILGQKVEFLVSFYNNEISEKSEIFDDQFSVERPDGSNFTLKIRSTKLEDSAMYFCASRKAGLALQETQYFGPGTRLLVL.

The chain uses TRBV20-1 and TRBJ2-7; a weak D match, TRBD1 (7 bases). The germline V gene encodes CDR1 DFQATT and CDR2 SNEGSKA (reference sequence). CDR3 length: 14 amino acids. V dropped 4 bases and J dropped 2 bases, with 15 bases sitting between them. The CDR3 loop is CSAIQGGVAYEQYF. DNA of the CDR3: TGCAGTGCTATTCAGGGGGGTGTCGCCTACGAGCAGTACTTC.

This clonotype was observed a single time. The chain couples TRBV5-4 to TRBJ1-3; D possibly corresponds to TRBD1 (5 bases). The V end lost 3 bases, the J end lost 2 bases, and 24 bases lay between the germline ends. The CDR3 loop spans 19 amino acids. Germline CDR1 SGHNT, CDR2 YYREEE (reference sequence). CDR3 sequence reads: CASSWAGPSIQGPGNTIYF. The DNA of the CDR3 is TGTGCCAGCAGCTGGGCGGGGCCTTCTATCCAGGGCCCTGGAAACACCATATATTTT.

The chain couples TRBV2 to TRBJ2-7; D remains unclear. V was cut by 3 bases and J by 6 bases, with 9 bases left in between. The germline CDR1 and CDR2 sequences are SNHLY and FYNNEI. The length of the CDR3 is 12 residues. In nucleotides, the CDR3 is TGTGCCAGCAGTGAGGGGATTGGCGAGCAGTACTTC. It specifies CASSEGIGEQYF.